This TCR beta chain was identified in a study of T cells after posttransplantation cyclophosphamide (dated by TCRdb to about 2016). Describing the broader study: T cell repertoire reconstitution was tracked by TRB sequencing after myeloablative bone marrow transplantation in which posttransplantation cyclophosphamide was used as GVHD prophylaxis. Samples from about 33 PTCy-treated patients and over 15 related bone marrow donors of those patients were subjected to antigen receptor sequencing. Because TRA and TRB clonality correlated tightly in about ten samples, the subsequent TCR analyses were limited to TRB only. TRB sequencing was also done on up to roughly 3 additional blood samples from 2 to 5.2 years after transplant in 3 patients, and on pretransplant blood from several patients. Public TRB sequences were compared against a database of over 3,600 sequences linked to responses to pathogens, tumor antigens, self-antigens and alloantigens. TRB sequencing was performed on blood from all 35 or so PTCy patients with 1-year posttransplant specimens.

Overall study results and their limits: Across the approximately 47 patients, TRB clonality was highly associated with recipient CMV seropositivity and CMV reactivation, and diversity with PTCy was similar to that in the CNI/methotrexate controls. The TRB repertoires of T cells infiltrating skin or GI tract showed only limited overlap with the TRB repertoires of T cells in blood. Donor-recipient similarity was low at 1-2 months but increased during the first year, and donor CD8+ memory clones often dominated later blood repertoires.

Genomic DNA was used for TRB sequencing, which was performed with the immunoSEQ assay at survey resolution or with the hsTCRB kit. As for the original processing: Initial read processing used immunoSEQ software, and repertoire analyses used the LymphoSeq R package. Clonality was calculated as 1 minus normalized Shannon entropy, and the Gini coefficient was also calculated for each TRB dataset. Phenotypes of unsorted samples were inferred by mapping TRB sequences from sorted subsets of the recipient or donor onto the same recipient's unsorted samples. Entries here come from immuneACCESS through TCRdb and include only in-frame sequences with V and J called. Some clones fail to appear in such tables; in the studies checked, an unresolved V gene covers under half of the shortfall, and the cause of the remainder is unknown. The V and J calls and clone size were taken over from that table, and D and trimming were inferred from the DNA. The sample records about 20,000 clones, over 95% of which are singletons. Less than 0.2% of the sample is taken by the ten largest.

To count as naive, T cells had to be viable CD3+CD4+ or CD3+CD8+ cells with a CCR7+CD45RA+CD45RO-CD95-CD27+CD28+ profile. Related bone marrow donors provided peripheral blood samples on the day of marrow donation. Mononuclear cells from peripheral blood and bone marrow were separated by Ficoll-Hypaque density centrifugation and then cryopreserved. CD4+ and CD8+ T cells, including naive and memory subsets, were sorted by FACS using a FACSAria II. In regard to this clone: What antigen it recognizes has not been identified. Base qualities are not provided; no much larger clone lies one nucleotide away.

Trimming removed 1 base from V and 4 bases from J, leaving 16 bases between the germline ends. From its cysteine to its phenylalanine, the CDR3 spans 17 amino acids. Kept here is only the CDR3 DNA, which spans 51 bases and is read in frame from base 1. The germline V gene supplies CDR1 LGHNA and CDR2 YSLEER. Sequencing was carried out using naive CD4+ T cells sorted from PBMCs. The chain uses TRBV4-3 and TRBJ2-2, and the D gene may be TRBD1, 6 bases matching. The receptor was derived from a man in his forties in good health, CMV-negative, and a related stem cell transplant donor. CDR3 reads: CASSQAPWGQSTGELFF. The nucleotide sequence is TGCGCCAGCAGCCAAGCCCCATGGGGGCAGAGCACCGGGGAGCTGTTTTTT.